What follows describes a single T cell receptor beta chain. Its matching antigen is unknown. The germline CDR1 and CDR2 sequences are WSHSY and SAAADI. The CDR3 totals 18 residues. V lost 5 bases, J lost 0 bases, and 15 bases stayed unmatched. The sample comes from a study of cytomegalovirus exposure and HLA in healthy donors. Findings and limits, study-wide: Researchers had no immune exposure information except CMV serostatus available. Overall, around 160 TCR beta chains were annotated as cytomegalovirus-associated. Confirmation in vitro established that a few CMV-associated chains were specific for CMV antigens.

Primers for the PCR totalled 60 Vbeta and 13 Jbeta. Measured with immunoSEQ multiplex PCR; TCRdb has only the in-frame clones, and not every one. The data contain about 110,000 clones, 74% of them singletons. Specimen: PBMCs. The chain uses TRBV10-2 and TRBJ1-1, with 7 bases aligning to TRBD1. The TCR comes from a man aged 30-40 years in good health and CMV-seropositive. The CDR3 DNA reads TGCGCCAGCAGTTTTTTCACAGGGGCGGGGGGTCTGAACACTGAAGCTTTCTTT. Translating it yields CASSFFTGAGGLNTEAFF.